This TCR beta chain was documented in a study of cytotoxic CD8 clonotypes in ibrutinib-treated CLL. Turning to the study itself: There were, on average, 255,043 productive templates and approximately 94,000 productive rearrangements per sample.

For TCR beta libraries, roughly 1.9 micrograms of genomic DNA were obtained from cryopreserved PBMCs. The V gene's germline CDR1 is LGHNA and CDR2 YNFKEQ. The CDR3 sequence is 17 residues long. Trimming removed 4 bases from V and 4 bases from J, with 19 bases in between. About this clone itself: Its antigen is not known.

Study-wide results and limits: A rise in clonality was seen at ibrutinib response, and a fall back toward baseline was seen at progression. Progressing and sustained-remission patients had different sampling times.

Produced via immunoSEQ multiplex PCR; TCRdb's table is partial and in-frame only. The profile shows 300,000 to 400,000 clones, about 64% of them singletons. The J gene is TRBJ1-4, the V gene TRBV4-2; D is possibly TRBD1 (6 bases). Sequenced here: PBMCs, sampled after 36 months of ibrutinib treatment. This TCR was sampled from a human donor with chronic lymphocytic leukemia. The CDR3 DNA reads as TGTGCCAGCAGCCCCTCACCCGACAGGCGCCGTAATGAAAAACTGTTTTTT. Its protein is CASSPSPDRRRNEKLFF.